The entry below gives a single T cell receptor beta chain sequence along with its context. This entry belongs to a study of blood T cell repertoires in COVID-19. For the study at large: Samples came from the United States, Italy and Spain, spanning acute and convalescent COVID-19. T cells, B-cell-depleted T cells, or PBMCs provided the cDNA or gDNA that served as material.

Germline V gene sequence: CDR1 SGHNT, CDR2 YYREEE (reference sequence). V trimming: 3 bases; J trimming: 5 bases; junction bases outside the gene matches: 8. CDR3 length: 16 residues. As handled by the study authors: Nucleated cell number was recorded as an estimate derived from reference gene primer amplification. Only in-frame clones appear in the TCRdb table, and some are missing; sequencing was by immunoSEQ multiplex PCR. D and trimming come from the DNA, and the V and J calls and clone size come from that table. This sample carries some 67,000 clones, 85% to 90% of them seen once, and the ten largest clones take more than 4.5%.

The chain employs TRBV5-4 and TRBJ2-1, with 10 bases aligning to TRBD2. Sequencing used peripheral blood. This sequence was found in a man aged 45-60 years with active COVID-19. The CDR3 sequence is CASSSSTSGINNEQFF. The CDR3 nucleotides are TGTGCCAGCAGCTCCTCCACTAGCGGGATTAACAATGAGCAGTTCTTC.